This T cell receptor (beta chain) comes out of a study of low-dose radiotherapy and immunotherapy resistance in tumors (dated by TCRdb to 2021 to 2024). Concerning the study at large: Cohort 1 received 0.5 Gy per fraction every 2 weeks, with a prescribed total PTV dose of 6.5 Gy. For Cohort 2, the dose was 1 Gy per fraction given every two weeks, adding up to 13 Gy in total across 26 weeks. Nivolumab and ipilimumab were both given intravenously, with nivolumab at a 240 mg flat dose every two weeks and ipilimumab at 1 mg/kg every six weeks. Cyclophosphamide 200 mg/m2 was administered intravenously every two weeks, one day before each radiation and immunotherapy administration. Patients took aspirin 300 mg orally once daily for four cycles, starting on cycle 1 day 1. No randomization into treatment groups was done for the people taking part in the trial. Eight patients were included in the translational analysis: three from the first dose cohort and the first five from the second dose cohort.

This clonotype was detected ten times or more. What antigen it recognizes has not been identified. Base-call qualities are not available, and no considerably larger clone is one nucleotide away. Sequencing was performed on an Illumina HiSeq 2500. To make first-strand cDNA, Superscript III was used along with a set of TRAV- and TRBV-specific primers so that both the TCRalpha and TCRbeta chains were covered. An approximately 19-cycle PCR with Phusion amplified the TCRs, pairing a constant-region primer with the adapter that was attached to the V primers. Amplification of the isolated mRNA was done with the MessageAmp II aRNA Amplification Kit, which involved a roughly 16-hour in vitro transcription at 37 degrees C. The Dynabeads mRNA DIRECT Purification Kit was used to isolate mRNA for TCR sequencing. Indexed Illumina adapters were added in a second Phusion PCR of roughly 23 cycles, and the PCR products were purified with AMPure XP beads. As for the original processing: Custom Perl scripts were used to pool TCR sequences that encoded the same protein, to remove out-of-frame sequences, and to calculate the abundance of each clonotype. Any TCR sequence backed by just one read was left out of the analysis. Shannon entropy, Gini index, clonality, richness, and the frequency of TCRs shared between repertoires were included as repertoire metrics. TCRdb trimmed the raw reads at Q25, called clones with MiXCR and kept productive beta chains. Under each unique CDR3 protein, matching rows form one entry showing the most common genes and DNA. The V and J calls, along with clone size, are taken from TCRdb and not from the paper's own processing. This sample gives about 100,000 distinct CDR3 sequences in total; less than 25% of them show up just once. Approximately 4% of the sample is in the top ten clones.

The time point tag for this specimen amounts to: after trial treatment. In light of the paper, this sample's treatment or condition label describes: LDRT plus nivolumab, ipilimumab, low-dose cyclophosphamide and aspirin (RACIN trial). Donors were enrolled in RACIN, a single-arm phase I dose-escalation trial combining nivolumab, ipilimumab, aspirin, low-dose cyclophosphamide and low-dose radiotherapy. Patients with advanced, TIL-negative solid tumors were considered eligible. V lost 4 bases and J lost 0 bases, and the count of bases not matched to a germline gene is 7. Taken from cysteine to phenylalanine, the CDR3 has 17 residues. CDR3 DNA only is kept here, 51 bases in frame from base 1. Based on the germline V gene, the CDR1 and CDR2 sequences are SGHVS and FNYEAQ.

This sequence was found in a male donor with prostate cancer. The sequenced sample was PBMCs, obtained after low-dose radiotherapy plus immunotherapy. This chain joins TRBV7-6 to TRBJ2-2; TRBD1 agrees with 8 junctional bases. The DNA sequence follows: TGTGCCAGCAGCTCCCGGTTCAGGGGGCCGAACACCGGGGAGCTGTTTTTT. Its translation reads: CASSSRFRGPNTGELFF. Where the CDR3 stops, the reference TRBV7-6 and TRBJ2-2 genes take over; the full variable domain is GAGVSQSPRYKVTKRGQDVALRCDPISGHVSLYWYRQALGQGPEFLTYFNYEAQQDKSGLPNDRFSAERPEGSISTLTIQRTEQRDSAMYRCASSSRFRGPNTGELFFGEGSRLTVL.